This TCR beta chain was profiled in a study of blood T cell repertoires in COVID-19. Per the germline V gene, CDR1 is MRHNA and CDR2 is SNTAGT. CDR3 length equals 14 residues. Trimming shortened V by 6 bases and J by 6 bases, and 14 bases separated the two germline ends. Profiled with immunoSEQ multiplex PCR; TCRdb holds only in-frame clones, not every one. The data show about 96,000 clones, about 90% seen once. The sample consisted of peripheral blood. This TCR was recovered from a human donor with COVID-19, enrolled during active disease. The donor label of this sample is uncertain. The chain carries TRBV6-4 and TRBJ2-2, with D maybe TRBD2 (6 bases). The CDR3 nucleotides read TGTGCCAGCAGCGGGACTTACGGATCCGGGGAGCTGTTTTTT. This gives the protein CASSGTYGSGELFF.